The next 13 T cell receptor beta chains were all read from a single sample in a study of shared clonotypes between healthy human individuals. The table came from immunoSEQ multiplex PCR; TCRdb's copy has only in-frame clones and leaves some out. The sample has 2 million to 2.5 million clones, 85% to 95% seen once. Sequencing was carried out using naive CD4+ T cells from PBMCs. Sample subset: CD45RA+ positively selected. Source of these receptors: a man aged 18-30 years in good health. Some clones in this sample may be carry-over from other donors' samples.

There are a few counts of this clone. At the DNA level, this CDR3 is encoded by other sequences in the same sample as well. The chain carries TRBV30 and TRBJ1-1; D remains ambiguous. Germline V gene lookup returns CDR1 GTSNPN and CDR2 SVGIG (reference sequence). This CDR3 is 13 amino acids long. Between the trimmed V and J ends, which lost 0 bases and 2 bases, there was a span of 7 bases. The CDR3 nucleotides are TGTGCCTGGAGTGTAATCGGAAACACTGAAGCTTTCTTT. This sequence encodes CAWSVIGNTEAFF.

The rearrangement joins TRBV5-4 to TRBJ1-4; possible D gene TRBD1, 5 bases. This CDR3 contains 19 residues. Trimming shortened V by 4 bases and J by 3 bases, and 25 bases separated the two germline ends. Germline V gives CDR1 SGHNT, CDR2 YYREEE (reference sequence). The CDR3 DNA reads TGTGCCAGCAGCAAAGGACCCGGGACGGGGGGGGTAGCTAATGAAAAACTGTTTTTT. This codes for CASSKGPGTGGVANEKLFF.

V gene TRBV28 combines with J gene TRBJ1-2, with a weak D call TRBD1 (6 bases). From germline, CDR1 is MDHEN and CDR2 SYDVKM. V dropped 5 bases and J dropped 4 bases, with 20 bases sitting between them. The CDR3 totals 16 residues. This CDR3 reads CASSAQGTIVVYGYTF. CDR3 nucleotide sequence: TGTGCCAGCAGTGCACAGGGTACGATAGTGGTCTATGGCTACACCTTC.

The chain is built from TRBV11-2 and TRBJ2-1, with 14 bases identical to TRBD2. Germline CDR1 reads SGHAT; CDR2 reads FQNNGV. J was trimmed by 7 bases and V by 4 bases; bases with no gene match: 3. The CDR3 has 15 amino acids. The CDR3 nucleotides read TGTGCCAGCAGCTCCCGGACTAGCGGGAGGAATGAGCAGTTCTTC. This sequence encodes CASSSRTSGRNEQFF.

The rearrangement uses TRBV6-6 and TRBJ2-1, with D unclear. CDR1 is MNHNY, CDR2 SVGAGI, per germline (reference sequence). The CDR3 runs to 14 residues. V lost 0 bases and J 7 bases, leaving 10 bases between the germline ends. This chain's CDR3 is CASSYSPARNEQFF. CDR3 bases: TGTGCCAGCAGTTACTCGCCAGCGAGGAATGAGCAGTTCTTC.

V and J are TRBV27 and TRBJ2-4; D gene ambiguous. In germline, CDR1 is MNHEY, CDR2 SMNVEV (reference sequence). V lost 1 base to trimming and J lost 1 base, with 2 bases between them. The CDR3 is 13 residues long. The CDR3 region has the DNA TGTGCCAGCAGTTTATATGCCAAAAACATTCAGTACTTC. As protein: CASSLYAKNIQYF.

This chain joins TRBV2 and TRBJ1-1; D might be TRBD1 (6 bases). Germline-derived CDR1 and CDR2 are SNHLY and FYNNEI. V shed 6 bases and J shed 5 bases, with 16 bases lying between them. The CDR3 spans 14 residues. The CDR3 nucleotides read TGTGCCAGCAGCCCCCAGGGGTCGGGAACTGAAGCTTTCTTT. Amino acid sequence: CASSPQGSGTEAFF.

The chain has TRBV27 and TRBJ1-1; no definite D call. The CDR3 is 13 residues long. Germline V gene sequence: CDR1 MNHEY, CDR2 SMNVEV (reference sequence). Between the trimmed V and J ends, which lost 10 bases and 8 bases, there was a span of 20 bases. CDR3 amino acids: CATKSLGLLEAFF. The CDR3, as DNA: TGTGCCACAAAATCGCTCGGTCTGCTAGAAGCTTTCTTT.

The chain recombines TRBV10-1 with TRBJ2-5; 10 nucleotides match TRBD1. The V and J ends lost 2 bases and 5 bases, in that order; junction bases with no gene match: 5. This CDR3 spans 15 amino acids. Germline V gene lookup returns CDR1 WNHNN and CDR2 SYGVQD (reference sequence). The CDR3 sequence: CASSERQGASETQYF. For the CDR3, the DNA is TGCGCCAGCAGTGAGAGACAGGGGGCTTCGGAGACCCAGTACTTC.

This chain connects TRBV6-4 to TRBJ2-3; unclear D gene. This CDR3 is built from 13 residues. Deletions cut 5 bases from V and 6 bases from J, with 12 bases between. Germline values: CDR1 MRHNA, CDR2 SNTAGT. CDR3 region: CASSRELLDTQYF. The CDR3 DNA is TGTGCCAGCAGTCGAGAACTACTCGATACGCAGTATTTT.

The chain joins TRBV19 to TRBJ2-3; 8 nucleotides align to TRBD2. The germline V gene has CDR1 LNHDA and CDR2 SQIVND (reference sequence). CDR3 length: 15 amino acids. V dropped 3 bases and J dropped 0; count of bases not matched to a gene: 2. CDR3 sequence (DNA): TGTGCCAGTAGTATGAGGACTAGCAGCACAGATACGCAGTATTTT. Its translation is CASSMRTSSTDTQYF. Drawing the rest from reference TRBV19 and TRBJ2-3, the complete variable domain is DGGITQSPKYLFRKEGQNVTLSCEQNLNHDAMYWYRQDPGQGLRLIYYSQIVNDFQKGDIAEGYSVSREKKESFPLTVTSAQKNPTAFYLCASSMRTSSTDTQYFGPGTRLTVL.

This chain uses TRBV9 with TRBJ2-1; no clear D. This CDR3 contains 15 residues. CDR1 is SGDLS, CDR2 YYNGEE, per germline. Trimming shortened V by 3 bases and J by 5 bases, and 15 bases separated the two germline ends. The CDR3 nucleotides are TGTGCCAGCAGCGCTCTCGGTTCTAGGGACAATGAGCAGTTCTTC. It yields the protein CASSALGSRDNEQFF.

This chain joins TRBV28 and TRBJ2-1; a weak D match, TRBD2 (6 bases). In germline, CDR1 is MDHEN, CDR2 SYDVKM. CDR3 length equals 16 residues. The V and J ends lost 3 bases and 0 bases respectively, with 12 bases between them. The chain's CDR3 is CASSLIAASSYNEQFF. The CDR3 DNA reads TGTGCCAGCAGTTTGATAGCGGCAAGCTCCTACAATGAGCAGTTCTTC.